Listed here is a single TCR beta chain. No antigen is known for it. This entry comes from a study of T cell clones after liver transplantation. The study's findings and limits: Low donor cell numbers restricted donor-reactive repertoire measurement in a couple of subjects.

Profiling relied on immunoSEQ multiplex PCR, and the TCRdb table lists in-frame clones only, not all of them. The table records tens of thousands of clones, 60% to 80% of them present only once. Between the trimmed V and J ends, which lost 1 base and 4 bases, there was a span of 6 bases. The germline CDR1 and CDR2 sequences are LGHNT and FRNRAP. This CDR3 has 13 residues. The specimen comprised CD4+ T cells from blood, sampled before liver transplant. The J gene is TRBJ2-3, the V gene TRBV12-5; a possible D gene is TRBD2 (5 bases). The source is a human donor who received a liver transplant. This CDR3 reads CASGLAGADTQYF. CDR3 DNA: TGTGCTAGTGGTTTGGCCGGGGCAGATACGCAGTATTTT.